This passage covers 19 T cell receptor beta chains from one sample sequenced in a study of identical twins' blood T cells. MiXCR was run by TCRdb on the 5' RACE reads, yielding one entry per CDR3 protein. The data show fewer than 450,000 distinct CDR3 sequences, over 25% seen once. The material sequenced was PBMCs. These TCRs come from a woman aged 18 to 49 in good health.

The V and J genes are TRBV12-3 or TRBV12-4 and TRBJ2-1; 14 bases map to TRBD2. Losses at the gene ends were 6 bases for V and 4 bases for J; bases not matched to a gene: 8. The CDR3 totals 17 residues. In nucleotides, the CDR3 is TGTGCCAGCAGGGGGACTAGCGGGAGATCCGGTTACAATGAGCAGTTCTTC. Residues: CASRGTSGRSGYNEQFF.

This chain links TRBV20-1 with TRBJ2-5; D tentatively fits TRBD1 or TRBD2 (5 bases each). The germline V gene encodes CDR1 DFQATT and CDR2 SNEGSKA (reference sequence). This CDR3 contains 13 residues. Trimming stripped 4 bases from V and 7 bases from J, with 16 bases between. The DNA of the CDR3 is TGCAGTGCTAAATTTCAACAGAGGGGGACCCAGTACTTC. Its translation: CSAKFQQRGTQYF.

This clonotype has just a few counts. This chain joins TRBV11-2 and TRBJ1-3; D is possibly TRBD1 (6 bases). Trimming stripped 8 bases from V and 1 base from J, with 12 bases between. CDR3 length: 14 amino acids. CDR1 and CDR2 from the germline V gene are SGHAT and FQNNGV. CDR3 nucleotide sequence: TGTGCCAGCCGGGAGGACAGTTCTGGAAACACCATATATTTT. This sequence encodes CASREDSSGNTIYF. The entire variable domain, with the rest obtained from reference TRBV11-2 and TRBJ1-3, is as follows: EAGVAQSPRYKIIEKRQSVAFWCNPISGHATLYWYQQILGQGPKLLIQFQNNGVVDDSQLPKDRFSAERLKGVDSTLKIQPAKLEDSAVYLCASREDSSGNTIYFGEGSWLTVV.

To note about this clonotype: A read error is possible here, since a much larger clone lies one base away. The V and J genes are TRBV29-1 and TRBJ1-2; maybe TRBD1 (5 bases). The germline CDR1 and CDR2 sequences are SQVTM and ANQGSEA. Deletions cut 4 bases from V and 5 bases from J, with 11 bases between. CDR3 length: 12 residues. CDR3 nucleotide sequence: TGCAGCGTTGTCTGGGACGGATATGGCTACACCTTC. Translated: CSVVWDGYGYTF.

This clonotype was found many times. The chain uses TRBV29-1 and TRBJ1-3; D remains unclear. In germline, CDR1 is SQVTM, CDR2 ANQGSEA. The CDR3 contains 11 residues. Trimming left V 3 bases short and J 3 bases short, with 3 bases between. This chain's CDR3 is CSVDLGNTIYF. Written as DNA, the CDR3 is TGCAGCGTTGACCTTGGAAACACCATATATTTT.

The table lists this clonotype with a count of one. A clone one base away is much larger, so this may be a read error. V gene TRBV20-1 combines with J gene TRBJ1-5, with 8 positions matching TRBD1. Germline V gene sequence: CDR1 DFQATT, CDR2 SNEGSKA (reference sequence). This CDR3 has 15 residues. The CDR3 reads CIAKFDRGKNQPQHF. CDR3 nucleotides: TGCATTGCTAAATTCGACAGGGGAAAGAATCAGCCCCAGCATTTT.

This clonotype was seen more than once but under ten times. The chain is built from TRBV19 and TRBJ1-6; 10 nucleotides line up with TRBD1. The V gene end was trimmed by 5 bases and the J gene end by 7 bases; junction bases not matched to a gene: 5. Per the germline V gene, CDR1 is LNHDA and CDR2 is SQIVND (reference sequence). This CDR3 is built from 15 residues. This chain's CDR3 is CASSLDRGLNSPLHF. The CDR3 bases are TGTGCCAGTAGTCTCGACAGGGGGCTAAATTCACCCCTCCACTTT. The whole variable domain, filled in from reference TRBV19 and TRBJ1-6, reads DGGITQSPKYLFRKEGQNVTLSCEQNLNHDAMYWYRQDPGQGLRLIYYSQIVNDFQKGDIAEGYSVSREKKESFPLTVTSAQKNPTAFYLCASSLDRGLNSPLHFGNGTRLTVT.

This chain joins TRBV20-1 and TRBJ1-2, with D hard to call. In germline, CDR1 is DFQATT, CDR2 SNEGSKA (reference sequence). The CDR3 loop spans 15 amino acids. V lost 0 bases and J 6 bases, leaving 17 bases between the germline ends. The CDR3 protein is CSARDFRNPYHGYTF. For the CDR3, the DNA is TGCAGTGCTAGAGATTTCCGGAATCCTTACCATGGCTACACCTTC.

This clonotype was seen more than once but under ten times. The chain uses TRBV6-1 and TRBJ2-7; 10 nucleotides align to TRBD1. This CDR3 has 15 residues. Germline values: CDR1 MNHNS, CDR2 SASEGT. Trimming took 6 bases from V and 4 from J; bases not matched to a gene: 9. The chain's CDR3 is CASRNRDRGFYEQYF. CDR3 DNA sequence: TGTGCCAGCAGGAACCGGGACAGGGGATTTTACGAGCAGTACTTC.

This rearrangement joins TRBV4-1 to TRBJ2-1; D uncertain. Trimming took 4 bases from V and 4 from J, leaving 17 bases between them. The germline CDR1 and CDR2 sequences are MGHRA and YSYEKL. The CDR3 is made up of 16 amino acids. The CDR3 is CASSRKGGAEYNEQFF. The DNA of the CDR3 is TGCGCCAGCAGCCGAAAGGGCGGTGCCGAGTACAATGAGCAGTTCTTC.

J is TRBJ2-1 and V is TRBV9, with TRBD1 matching 9 bases. The germline CDR1 and CDR2 sequences are SGDLS and YYNGEE. J gave up 8 bases and V 1 base, and 4 bases lay outside the gene matches. The CDR3 totals 14 residues. CDR3 residues: CASSVRTGADEQFF. In nucleotides, the CDR3 is TGTGCCAGCAGCGTAAGGACAGGGGCTGATGAGCAGTTCTTC.

The rearrangement uses TRBV7-9 and TRBJ2-1, with TRBD2 matching 9 bases. This CDR3 region has 16 residues. With 3 bases clipped from V and 7 bases from J, the junction kept 10 bases outside the gene matches. Germline-derived CDR1 and CDR2 are SEHNR and FQNEAQ (reference sequence). CDR3 amino acids: CASSLVGGTSLNEQFF. The DNA of the CDR3 is TGTGCCAGCAGCTTGGTAGGAGGGACTAGCCTTAATGAGCAGTTCTTC.

The chain recombines TRBV11-2 with TRBJ2-4; the D call may be TRBD1 or TRBD2 (5 bases each). V was shortened by 8 bases and J by 0 bases, with 14 bases between the two germline ends. The CDR3 totals 15 residues. The germline CDR1 and CDR2 sequences are SGHAT and FQNNGV. CDR3: CASALAGTAKNIQYF. The CDR3 DNA reads as TGTGCCAGCGCTCTAGCAGGGACAGCCAAAAACATTCAGTACTTC. Drawing the rest from reference TRBV11-2 and TRBJ2-4, the complete variable domain is EAGVAQSPRYKIIEKRQSVAFWCNPISGHATLYWYQQILGQGPKLLIQFQNNGVVDDSQLPKDRFSAERLKGVDSTLKIQPAKLEDSAVYLCASALAGTAKNIQYFGAGTRLSVL.

DNA for the CDR3: TGTGCCAGCAGCTTGGATCGGGGTTCCTCAGATACGCAGTATTTT. It is translated as CASSLDRGSSDTQYF. V usage is TRBV5-4 and J usage is TRBJ2-3; D is perhaps TRBD2 (5 bases). CDR1 is SGHNT, CDR2 YYREEE, per germline (reference sequence). This CDR3 comprises 15 residues. V lost 0 bases and J lost 4, with 12 bases in between.

This clonotype has a handful of counts. This chain uses TRBV19 with TRBJ1-5; no clear D gene. The CDR3 sequence is 14 residues long. Germline values: CDR1 LNHDA, CDR2 SQIVND (reference sequence). Trimming shortened V by 7 bases and J by 1 base, and 11 bases separated the two germline ends. In nucleotides, the CDR3 is TGTGCCAGTATGTGGGCTGAGAGCAATCAGCCCCAGCATTTT. This codes for CASMWAESNQPQHF.

The chain carries TRBV29-1 and TRBJ2-5; tentative D call: TRBD2 (6 bases). In germline, CDR1 is SQVTM, CDR2 ANQGSEA. The V end lost 7 bases, the J end lost 5 bases, and 14 bases lay between the germline ends. This CDR3 has 12 amino acids. The CDR3 sequence is CSELGREETQYF. CDR3 sequence (DNA): TGCAGCGAACTGGGACGGGAGGAGACCCAGTACTTC.

Details on this clonotype: This may stem from a read error, because a much larger clone lies one nucleotide away. This chain links TRBV4-1 with TRBJ2-2; D is perhaps TRBD2 (6 bases). The CDR3 sequence is 14 residues long. In germline, CDR1 is MGHRA, CDR2 YSYEKL. The CDR3 sequence: CASSQSFSGGVLFF. CDR3 bases: TGCGCCAGCAGCCAAAGTTTTTCCGGCGGGGTGCTGTTTTTT.

The gene calls are TRBV10-3 and TRBJ1-5; D not certain. The V and J ends lost 4 bases and 2 bases respectively, with 9 bases between them. CDR1 and CDR2 (germline): ENHRY, SYGVKD. The CDR3 runs to 14 residues. This chain's CDR3 is CAISVEYGNQPQHF. The CDR3 bases are TGTGCCATCAGTGTGGAATACGGCAATCAGCCCCAGCATTTT.

This clonotype was seen repeatedly, ten times or more. The chain is built from TRBV11-2 and TRBJ1-1; the D is unclear. The germline CDR1 and CDR2 sequences are SGHAT and FQNNGV. Trimming removed 1 base from V and 3 bases from J, with 6 bases in between. The CDR3 has 13 amino acids. The CDR3 loop is CASSLVVYTEAFF. CDR3 nucleotide sequence: TGTGCCAGCAGCTTAGTGGTGTACACTGAAGCTTTCTTT.